The TCR beta chain under discussion was sequenced for a study of cytomegalovirus exposure and HLA in healthy donors. While unrecorded immune exposures were likely, the donors were nominally healthy when sampled. Details on this clone: Its antigen is unknown.

Germline V gene sequence: CDR1 SGDLS, CDR2 YYNGEE. With V trimmed by 4 bases and J by 1 base, 6 bases remained unmatched. The CDR3 loop spans 15 amino acids. PCR involved 60 Vbeta and 13 Jbeta primers. The table came from immunoSEQ multiplex PCR; TCRdb's copy has only in-frame clones and leaves some out. There are about 170,000 clones in the sample; around 82% occur only once, and around 1.5% lies in the top ten. Study-level results: CMV antigen specificity was confirmed in vitro for a few CMV-associated chains.

The chain has TRBV9 and TRBJ2-7; TRBD1 matches 9 bases. The origin of this receptor is a male donor in good health and CMV-seronegative. The sequencing input was PBMCs. The CDR3 loop reads CASSPWDRESYEQYF. In DNA, the CDR3 is TGTGCCAGCAGCCCGTGGGACAGGGAATCCTACGAGCAGTACTTC.